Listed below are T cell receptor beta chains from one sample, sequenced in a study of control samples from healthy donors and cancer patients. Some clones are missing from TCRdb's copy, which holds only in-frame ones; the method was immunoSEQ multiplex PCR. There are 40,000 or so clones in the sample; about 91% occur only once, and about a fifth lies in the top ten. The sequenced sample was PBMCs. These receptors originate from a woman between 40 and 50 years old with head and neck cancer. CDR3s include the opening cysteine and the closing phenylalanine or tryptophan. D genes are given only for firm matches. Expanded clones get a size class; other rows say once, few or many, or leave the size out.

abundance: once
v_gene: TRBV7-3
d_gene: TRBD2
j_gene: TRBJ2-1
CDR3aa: CASSLGTSGYNEQFF
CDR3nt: TGTGCCAGCAGCTTAGGGACTAGCGGCTACAATGAGCAGTTCTTC

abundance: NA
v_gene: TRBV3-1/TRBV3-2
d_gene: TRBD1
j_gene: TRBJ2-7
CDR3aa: CASSQELVRQGSYEQYF
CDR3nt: TGTGCCAGCAGCCAAGAGTTAGTGCGACAGGGATCCTACGAGCAGTACTTC

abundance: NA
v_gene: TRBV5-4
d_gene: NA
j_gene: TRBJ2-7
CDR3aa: CASSSGGPRSIYEQYF
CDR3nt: TGTGCCAGCAGCTCCGGAGGGCCTCGTAGTATCTACGAGCAGTACTTC

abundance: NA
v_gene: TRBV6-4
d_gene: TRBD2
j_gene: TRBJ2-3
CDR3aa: CASSDGGGTDTQYF
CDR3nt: TGTGCCAGCAGTGATGGGGGGGGCACAGATACGCAGTATTTT

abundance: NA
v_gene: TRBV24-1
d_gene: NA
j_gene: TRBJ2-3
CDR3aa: CATSDWADTQYF
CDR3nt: TGTGCCACCAGTGATTGGGCAGATACGCAGTATTTT

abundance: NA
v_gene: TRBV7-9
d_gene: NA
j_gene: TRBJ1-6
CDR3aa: CASSLDVSDSPLHF
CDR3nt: TGTGCCAGCAGCTTAGATGTCTCCGATTCACCCCTCCACTTT

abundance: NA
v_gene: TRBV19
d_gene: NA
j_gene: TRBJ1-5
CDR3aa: CASSIGRYSNQPQHF
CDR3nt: TGTGCCAGTAGTATAGGACGGTATAGCAATCAGCCCCAGCATTTT

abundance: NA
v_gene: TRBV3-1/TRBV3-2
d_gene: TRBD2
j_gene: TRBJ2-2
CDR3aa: CASSFYGGEAGELFF
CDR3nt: TGTGCCAGCAGCTTCTACGGGGGGGAGGCCGGGGAGCTGTTTTTT

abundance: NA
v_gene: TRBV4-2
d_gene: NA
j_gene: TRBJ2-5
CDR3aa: CASSQDSDGEETQYF
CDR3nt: TGTGCCAGCAGCCAAGACTCGGACGGAGAAGAGACCCAGTACTTC

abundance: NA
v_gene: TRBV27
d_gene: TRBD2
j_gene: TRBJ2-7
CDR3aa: CASSPGLAGPYEQYF
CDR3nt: TGTGCCAGCAGTCCCGGCTTAGCGGGCCCCTACGAGCAGTACTTC

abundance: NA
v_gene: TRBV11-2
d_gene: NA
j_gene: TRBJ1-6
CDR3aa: CASSLGQHNSPLHF
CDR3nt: TGTGCCAGCAGCTTAGGACAGCATAATTCACCCCTCCACTTT